What follows are 20 T cell receptor beta chains derived from one specimen sequenced in a study of blood T cell repertoires in COVID-19. The data were produced by immunoSEQ multiplex PCR, yet TCRdb's version contains in-frame clones alone and is incomplete. The table includes 200,000 to 250,000 clones, 85% to 90% detected once. Sequenced: peripheral blood. The source is a man in his sixties who had recovered from COVID-19.

The J gene is TRBJ1-5, the V gene TRBV15; 10 bases match TRBD1. Germline V lookup: CDR1 LNHNV, CDR2 YYDKDF (reference sequence). The CDR3 consists of 15 residues. The V and J ends lost 2 bases and 6 bases, in that order; junction bases with no gene match: 4. DNA of the CDR3: TGTGCCACCAGCAGACCGGGACAGGGGTTTCAGCCCCAGCATTTT. Its protein is CATSRPGQGFQPQHF.

This sequence joins TRBV5-4 and TRBJ1-3, with D possibly matching TRBD1 (6 bases). V was cut by 2 bases and J by 1 base, with 10 bases left in between. The germline gives CDR1 SGHNT, CDR2 YYREEE (reference sequence). This CDR3 region has 15 residues. CDR3 bases: TGTGCCAGCAGCTTTCCGACAGGTTCTGGAAACACCATATATTTT. It yields the protein CASSFPTGSGNTIYF. Full variable domain (missing parts from reference TRBV5-4 and TRBJ1-3): ETGVTQSPTHLIKTRGQQVTLRCSSQSGHNTVSWYQQALGQGPQFIFQYYREEENGRGNFPPRFSGLQFPNYSSELNVNALELDDSALYLCASSFPTGSGNTIYFGEGSWLTVV.

The V call is TRBV7-9, the J call TRBJ2-1, with D possibly being TRBD2 (6 bases). CDR1 and CDR2 (germline): SEHNR, FQNEAQ (reference sequence). V lost 3 bases, J lost 7 bases, and 13 bases lay in between. The CDR3 contains 14 residues. The CDR3, as DNA: TGTGCCAGCAGCTTCGAGGGAGGAGGGAATGAGCAGTTCTTC. It encodes CASSFEGGGNEQFF. The whole variable domain, filled in from reference TRBV7-9 and TRBJ2-1, reads DTGVSQNPRHKITKRGQNVTFRCDPISEHNRLYWYRQTLGQGPEFLTYFQNEAQLEKSRLLSDRFSAERPKGSFSTLEIQRTEQGDSAMYLCASSFEGGGNEQFFGPGTRLTVL.

CDR3 protein: CASSSSPRGSPLHF. CDR3 nucleotides: TGTGCCAGCAGTTCATCTCCCAGGGGTTCACCCCTCCACTTT. The V call is TRBV28, the J call TRBJ1-6; D perhaps matches TRBD1 (6 bases). Trimming left V 4 bases short and J 9 bases short, with 13 bases between. The CDR3 runs 14 residues. Germline values: CDR1 MDHEN, CDR2 SYDVKM.

The J gene is TRBJ2-2, the V gene TRBV6-5; TRBD2 matches 11 bases. Germline trimming cut 8 bases from V and 1 base from J; bases unmatched to any gene: 3. Germline-derived CDR1 and CDR2 are MNHEY and SVGAGI. The CDR3 runs 15 residues. CDR3 protein: CASPGLAVNTGELFF. CDR3 DNA: TGTGCCAGCCCGGGACTAGCGGTGAACACCGGGGAGCTGTTTTTT.

The rearrangement joins TRBV30 to TRBJ1-1, with D perhaps TRBD1 (5 bases). Germline CDR1 GTSNPN, CDR2 SVGIG (reference sequence). The CDR3 consists of 12 residues. V dropped 4 bases and J dropped 5 bases, with 11 bases sitting between them. The CDR3 region has the DNA TGTGCCTGGATTGGGGGAGGAACTGAAGCTTTCTTT. Protein product: CAWIGGGTEAFF. Full variable domain (outside the CDR3, taken from reference TRBV30 and TRBJ1-1): SQTIHQWPATLVQPVGSPLSLECTVEGTSNPNLYWYRQAAGRGLQLLFYSVGIGQISSEVPQNLSASRPQDRQFILSSKKLLLSDSGFYLCAWIGGGTEAFFGQGTRLTVV.

The chain uses TRBV9 and TRBJ2-7; 11 nucleotides line up with TRBD2. V lost 4 bases to trimming and J lost 2 bases; unmatched junction nucleotides: 5. Germline V lookup: CDR1 SGDLS, CDR2 YYNGEE. The CDR3 loop spans 15 amino acids. The CDR3 DNA follows: TGTGCCAGCAGCCTGGGGACTAGCGGAACCTACGAGCAGTACTTC. As protein: CASSLGTSGTYEQYF.

On this clone: In the same sample, other DNA sequences code for this CDR3. The V and J genes are TRBV11-3 and TRBJ2-5, with D perhaps TRBD1 (5 bases). V lost 1 base, J lost 2 bases, and 5 bases lay in between. The CDR3 sequence is 13 residues long. CDR1 and CDR2 (germline): SGHNT, YENEEA. The CDR3 protein is CASSLGQQETQYF. CDR3 in DNA: TGTGCCAGCAGCTTAGGACAGCAAGAGACCCAGTACTTC. Complete variable domain (other parts from reference TRBV11-3 and TRBJ2-5): EAGVVQSPRYKIIEKKQPVAFWCNPISGHNTLYWYLQNLGQGPELLIRYENEEAVDDSQLPKDRFSAERLKGVDSTLKIQPAELGDSAVYLCASSLGQQETQYFGPGTRLLVL.

The chain joins TRBV30 to TRBJ2-5; TRBD1 aligns across 11 bases. V gave up 3 bases and J gave up 5 bases; unmatched junction bases: 5. This CDR3 has 14 amino acids. Germline lookup yields CDR1 GTSNPN and CDR2 SVGIG (reference sequence). The CDR3 here is CAWRGQGVSETQYF. As DNA, the CDR3 is TGTGCCTGGAGGGGACAGGGGGTTTCGGAGACCCAGTACTTC.

The chain uses TRBV28 and TRBJ1-6; weak D call: TRBD1 (5 bases). The germline gives CDR1 MDHEN, CDR2 SYDVKM. This CDR3 has 16 amino acids. V was trimmed by 6 bases and J by 3 bases, leaving 15 bases between them. CDR3 coding DNA: TGTGCCAGCAGAAAAGTATATCAGGGCTATAATTCACCCCTCCACTTT. Amino acid sequence: CASRKVYQGYNSPLHF.

The chain couples TRBV24-1 to TRBJ2-1, with D hard to call. The CDR3 has 12 residues. Germline CDR1 and CDR2: KGHDR and SFDVKD. V lost 5 bases, J lost 9 bases, and 10 bases lay in between. The chain's CDR3 is CATSAPPGEQFF. In DNA, the CDR3 is TGTGCCACCAGTGCCCCTCCCGGTGAGCAGTTCTTC.

The chain uses TRBV6-5 and TRBJ2-5, with 8 nucleotides matching TRBD2. CDR1 is MNHEY and CDR2 is SVGAGI in the germline V gene. This CDR3 spans 15 amino acids. V gave up 8 bases and J gave up 5 bases; unmatched junction bases: 13. This chain's CDR3 is CASGKREPAVETQYF. The CDR3 nucleotides read TGTGCCAGCGGAAAGCGGGAGCCGGCGGTGGAGACCCAGTACTTC.

The V call is TRBV3-1 (or the pseudogene TRBV3-2), the J call TRBJ2-7; weak D call: TRBD1 (5 bases). Deletions cut 4 bases from V and 3 bases from J, with 16 bases between. Germline assignment: CDR1 LGHDT and CDR2 YNNKEL (reference sequence). This CDR3 is 15 amino acids long. The CDR3 region is CASSRGILGLYEQYF. In DNA form, the CDR3 reads TGTGCCAGCAGCCGGGGTATATTGGGGCTCTACGAGCAGTACTTC.

The V gene is TRBV11-2, the J gene TRBJ2-7; TRBD2 might be the D (6 bases). V was clipped by 3 bases and J by 3 bases, with 12 bases between them. Germline V gives CDR1 SGHAT, CDR2 FQNNGV. CDR3 length equals 14 residues. CDR3 coding DNA: TGTGCCAGCAGCTTTTCGGAGGGTTTCTACGAGCAGTACTTC. The encoded protein is CASSFSEGFYEQYF.

The genes are TRBV3-1 (or the pseudogene TRBV3-2) and TRBJ1-2; D remains unclear. The CDR3 is made up of 15 amino acids. The germline CDR1 and CDR2 sequences are LGHDT and YNNKEL (reference sequence). V was shortened by 1 base and J by 8 bases, with 17 bases between the two germline ends. The chain's CDR3 is CASSQATLSKVGYTF. CDR3 in DNA: TGTGCCAGCAGCCAAGCTACCCTTTCAAAAGTAGGCTACACCTTC.

This clone was counted a single time. The chain uses TRBV19 and TRBJ1-1; D call uncertain. CDR1 LNHDA and CDR2 SQIVND come from the germline V gene (reference sequence). V lost 1 base and J lost 1, with 4 bases in between. There are 13 residues in the CDR3. CDR3 sequence (DNA): TGTGCCAGTAGTATAGGCGGGAACACTGAAGCTTTCTTT. It specifies CASSIGGNTEAFF. The variable domain in full, with the rest retrieved from reference TRBV19 and TRBJ1-1, is DGGITQSPKYLFRKEGQNVTLSCEQNLNHDAMYWYRQDPGQGLRLIYYSQIVNDFQKGDIAEGYSVSREKKESFPLTVTSAQKNPTAFYLCASSIGGNTEAFFGQGTRLTVV.

V gene TRBV15 combines with J gene TRBJ1-2; unclear D gene. V was shortened by 2 bases and J by 4 bases, with 14 bases between the two germline ends. The CDR3 is 15 amino acids. CDR1 is LNHNV, CDR2 YYDKDF, per germline (reference sequence). DNA of the CDR3: TGTGCCACCAGCAGACCTGACTCCCTACTCTATGGCTACACCTTC. This gives the protein CATSRPDSLLYGYTF.

V gene TRBV6-4 combines with J gene TRBJ1-1; D call uncertain. The CDR3 is 12 residues long. CDR1 MRHNA and CDR2 SNTAGT come from the germline V gene. V was trimmed by 6 bases and J by 3 bases, leaving 8 bases between them. The CDR3: CASRGTYTEAFF. CDR3 in DNA: TGTGCCAGCAGGGGCACTTACACTGAAGCTTTCTTT.

This clone was recorded once. This chain joins TRBV27 and TRBJ1-6, with D possibly TRBD1 on 6 matching bases. Trimming cost V 6 bases and J 0 bases, with 15 bases left between them. From germline, CDR1 is MNHEY and CDR2 SMNVEV (reference sequence). This CDR3 is 17 amino acids long. CDR3 in amino acids: CASSYGGARSYNSPLHF. The DNA of the CDR3 is TGTGCCAGCAGCTATGGGGGGGCTCGCTCCTATAATTCACCCCTCCACTTT.

This clone has just one count. This chain uses TRBV27 with TRBJ2-2; the match to TRBD2 covers 10 bases. In germline, CDR1 is MNHEY, CDR2 SMNVEV (reference sequence). The CDR3 extends over 16 amino acids. V dropped 4 bases and J dropped 6; count of bases not matched to a gene: 8. This chain's CDR3 is CASSSGGSGRAGELFF. CDR3 sequence (DNA): TGTGCCAGCAGTTCCGGCGGAAGCGGGAGGGCCGGGGAGCTGTTTTTT.